These 18 T cell receptor beta chains were sequenced from one sample in a study of blood T cell repertoires in COVID-19. Data came from immunoSEQ multiplex PCR; TCRdb stores just in-frame clones and leaves some out. The sample has some 330,000 clones, about 90% seen once. Sequencing was performed on PBMCs or T cells enriched from blood (not recorded which). These receptors were taken from a man aged 35-49 years in a cohort exposed to, infected with or recovered from COVID-19 (not recorded which).

The chain carries TRBV5-6 and TRBJ2-5, with D maybe TRBD1 (6 bases). Trimming pared 4 bases from V and 1 base from J, leaving 20 bases between. Per the germline V gene, CDR1 is SGHDT and CDR2 is YYEEEE. The CDR3 is 17 residues long. This CDR3 reads CASSIISGTFSQETQYF. CDR3 nucleotide sequence: TGTGCCAGCAGCATAATCTCCGGGACATTCAGCCAAGAGACCCAGTACTTC.

V gene TRBV14 combines with J gene TRBJ2-7; 8 nucleotides line up with TRBD1. This CDR3 comprises 15 residues. Looked up from germline, CDR1 is SGHDN and CDR2 is FVKESK. The V segment lost 1 base and the J segment 2 bases; nucleotides outside the gene matches: 4. CDR3 loop: CASSQAGTGAYEQYF. The DNA of the CDR3 is TGTGCCAGCAGCCAAGCCGGGACAGGAGCCTACGAGCAGTACTTC.

This clone was found a few times. V gene TRBV19 combines with J gene TRBJ1-5, with D possibly TRBD1 on 6 matching bases. Germline CDR1 is LNHDA and CDR2 is SQIVND (reference sequence). Trimming took off 1 base at V and 0 bases at J, with 13 bases between the two ends. This CDR3 region has 17 residues. CDR3: CASSIAKGTNSNQPQHF. CDR3 DNA sequence: TGTGCCAGTAGTATAGCTAAGGGGACAAATAGCAATCAGCCCCAGCATTTT.

CDR3 amino acids: CAISRAAGRYNEQFF. The CDR3, as DNA: TGTGCCATCAGTCGGGCGGCGGGGCGCTACAATGAGCAGTTCTTC. The chain carries TRBV10-3 and TRBJ2-1, with D tentatively TRBD2 (6 bases). The CDR3 runs 15 residues. V was shortened by 5 bases and J by 3 bases, with 14 bases between the two germline ends. Germline-derived CDR1 and CDR2 are ENHRY and SYGVKD.

V gene TRBV18 combines with J gene TRBJ2-3; TRBD2 matches 13 bases. Germline V gives CDR1 KGHSH, CDR2 LQKENI. Trimming removed 2 bases from V and 1 base from J; junction bases left unmatched: 6. The CDR3 length is 18 residues. The DNA for the CDR3 is TGTGCCAGCTCACCAACACTAGCGGGAGGGCCTGGCACAGATACGCAGTATTTT. It yields the protein CASSPTLAGGPGTDTQYF.

The CDR3 region is CASSLRLNEKLFF. CDR3 coding DNA: TGTGCCAGCAGCTTGAGGCTTAATGAAAAACTGTTTTTT. The chain recombines TRBV7-9 with TRBJ1-4; D ambiguous. The ends were cut back, 3 bases at V and 4 bases at J, with 6 bases in the middle. The CDR3 totals 13 residues. From germline, CDR1 is SEHNR and CDR2 FQNEAQ (reference sequence).

The chain employs TRBV6-5 and TRBJ2-5; maybe TRBD2 (5 bases). Trimming pared 7 bases from V and 2 bases from J, leaving 11 bases between. The germline CDR1 and CDR2 sequences are MNHEY and SVGAGI. The CDR3 consists of 13 residues. The CDR3 region is CASNLAGQETQYF. The DNA of the CDR3 is TGTGCCAGCAACCTAGCAGGACAAGAGACCCAGTACTTC.

The V and J genes are TRBV5-1 and TRBJ1-3; D may be TRBD1 (5 bases). Trimming removed 4 bases from V and 7 bases from J, with 15 bases in between. The CDR3 totals 14 residues. Germline-derived CDR1 and CDR2 are SGHRS and YFSETQ. The chain's CDR3 is CASSTSREGNTIYF. The DNA for the CDR3 is TGCGCCAGCAGCACCTCCAGGGAAGGGAACACCATATATTTT.

The chain joins TRBV19 to TRBJ2-3, with D perhaps matching TRBD2 (6 bases). CDR3 length: 15 residues. Germline values: CDR1 LNHDA, CDR2 SQIVND (reference sequence). Trimming removed 5 bases at V and 10 bases at J, with 22 bases between. DNA of the CDR3: TGTGCCAGTAGTTCCGGCGGCGGGATTGAGTCGGCGCAGTATTTT. This sequence encodes CASSSGGGIESAQYF.

The chain links TRBV2 to TRBJ1-3, with D unclear. Germline loops: CDR1 SNHLY, CDR2 FYNNEI. V shed 4 bases and J shed 2 bases, with 15 bases lying between them. This CDR3 has 16 amino acids. CDR3 DNA sequence: TGTGCCAGCAGTGGGGGAGGAGGGCTCACTGGAAACACCATATATTTT. This translates into CASSGGGGLTGNTIYF.

V is TRBV7-9 and J is TRBJ1-1, with TRBD1 matching over 7 bases. Germline loops: CDR1 SEHNR, CDR2 FQNEAQ (reference sequence). The J segment lost 5 bases and the V segment lost 5 bases, leaving 11 bases of the junction unmatched. CDR3 length: 15 residues. CDR3 loop: CASSRNGQVGTEAFF. The CDR3 DNA reads TGTGCCAGCAGCCGCAACGGACAGGTAGGGACTGAAGCTTTCTTT.

This rearrangement joins TRBV5-1 to TRBJ1-5, with D possibly matching TRBD1 (5 bases). CDR3 length equals 14 residues. From germline, CDR1 is SGHRS and CDR2 YFSETQ. With 4 bases removed from V and 2 bases from J, the gap between germline ends came to 10 bases. CDR3: CASSPEGGNQPQHF. The CDR3 nucleotides are TGCGCCAGCAGCCCCGAAGGGGGCAATCAGCCCCAGCATTTT.

This clone was observed once. J is TRBJ1-1 and V is TRBV7-8; D not certain. Trimming cost V 1 base and J 1 base, with 10 bases left between them. The CDR3 contains 15 residues. Germline CDR1 is SGHVS and CDR2 is FQNEAQ. CDR3 in DNA: TGTGCCAGCAGCTTAGAGAGGGTCAAGAACACTGAAGCTTTCTTT. Its protein product is CASSLERVKNTEAFF.

This sequence joins TRBV4-2 and TRBJ1-5, with TRBD1 identical over 9 bases. V trimming: 4 bases; J trimming: 1 base; junction bases outside the gene matches: 11. The CDR3 totals 18 residues. Germline CDR1 reads LGHNA; CDR2 reads YNFKEQ. DNA for the CDR3: TGTGCCAGCAGCCCTACAGGGGGCCGGGGTAGGAGCAATCAGCCCCAGCATTTT. Translated, it gives CASSPTGGRGRSNQPQHF.

In its sample, this clone was seen a few times. The V call is TRBV10-3, the J call TRBJ2-2; 8 nucleotides match TRBD2. This CDR3 is built from 14 residues. CDR1 is ENHRY and CDR2 is SYGVKD in the germline V gene. V lost 10 bases, J lost 2 bases, and 6 bases stayed unmatched. The CDR3 DNA follows: TGTGCCACGTCGCTAGCGGGTAACACCGGGGAGCTGTTTTTT. This gives the protein CATSLAGNTGELFF.

The sample holds one count of this clone. The chain employs TRBV29-1 and TRBJ1-5; D perhaps matches TRBD1 (5 bases). The germline V gene has CDR1 SQVTM and CDR2 ANQGSEA. The length of the CDR3 is 12 residues. The ends were cut back, 4 bases at V and 7 bases at J, with 11 bases in the middle. The CDR3 bases are TGCAGCGTTGTTGATAGGGGACAGCCCCAGCATTTT. Translated: CSVVDRGQPQHF. Based on the CDR3 plus reference TRBV29-1 and TRBJ1-5, the full variable domain is SAVISQKPSRDICQRGTSLTIQCQVDSQVTMMFWYRQQPGQSLTLIATANQGSEATYESGFVIDKFPISRPNLTFSTLTVSNMSPEDSSIYLCSVVDRGQPQHFGDGTRLSIL.

J is TRBJ1-5 and V is TRBV30; D is possibly TRBD1 (6 bases). Per germline, CDR1 GTSNPN and CDR2 SVGIG (reference sequence). V gave up 4 bases and J gave up 4 bases, with 11 bases separating them. This CDR3 has 13 amino acids. CDR3 DNA: TGTGCCTGGAACCCCGGACAGAATCAGCCCCAGCATTTT. Amino acid sequence: CAWNPGQNQPQHF. Supplemented by reference TRBV30 and TRBJ1-5, the full variable domain reads SQTIHQWPATLVQPVGSPLSLECTVEGTSNPNLYWYRQAAGRGLQLLFYSVGIGQISSEVPQNLSASRPQDRQFILSSKKLLLSDSGFYLCAWNPGQNQPQHFGDGTRLSIL.

The V gene is TRBV7-9, the J gene TRBJ1-1; 7 bases agree with TRBD1. The CDR3 spans 13 residues. J was trimmed by 5 bases and V by 5 bases; bases with no gene match: 5. Germline V gene lookup returns CDR1 SEHNR and CDR2 FQNEAQ (reference sequence). The chain's CDR3 is CASSAQGITEAFF. CDR3 nucleotide sequence: TGTGCCAGCAGCGCACAGGGGATTACTGAAGCTTTCTTT.